A selection of T cell receptor beta chains follows, all from one sample in a study of spatial heterogeneity in lung cancer. MiXCR, applied by TCRdb to the 5' RACE reads, yields one record per CDR3 protein. The table has about 1,500 distinct CDR3 sequences, about a sixth seen once. The sample consisted of lung tumor tissue, taken at surgery. Receptor source: a male donor with early-stage non-small cell lung cancer. The CDR3 runs from the conserved cysteine through the conserved F or W. A D gene is named only where the DNA matches it firmly. A row's size may be missing; if present it is once, few, many or a size class.

V	length	size	J	D	CDR3	DNA
TRBV7-2	16	large	TRBJ2-1	-	CASSSNPGRHRNEQFF	TGTGCCAGCAGCTCTAACCCGGGGAGGCACAGGAATGAGCAGTTCTTC
TRBV10-3	15	large	TRBJ2-5	-	CAISESGTEQETQYF	TGTGCCATCAGTGAGTCGGGGACGGAACAAGAGACCCAGTACTTC
TRBV21-1	12	medium-sized	TRBJ1-1	-	CARRARGTEAFF	TGTGCCAGAAGGGCCCGAGGAACTGAAGCTTTCTTT
TRBV2	11	-	TRBJ2-7	-	CASSVGFEQYF	TGTGCCAGCAGTGTCGGGTTCGAGCAGTACTTC
TRBV7-2	16	-	TRBJ2-5	TRBD2	CASSYVSGRAGETQYF	TGTGCCAGCAGTTATGTTAGCGGGAGGGCGGGGGAGACCCAGTACTTC
TRBV4-1	15	-	TRBJ2-7	-	CASSQVSGSSYEQYF	TGCGCCAGCAGCCAAGTTTCAGGGAGCTCCTACGAGCAGTACTTC
TRBV7-2	15	large	TRBJ2-6	TRBD1	CASSGTGAGANVLTF	TGTGCCAGCAGCGGCACAGGGGCTGGGGCCAACGTCCTGACTTTC
TRBV11-3	12	-	TRBJ2-1	-	CASSSWVNEQFF	TGTGCCAGCAGCTCTTGGGTCAATGAGCAGTTCTTC
TRBV27	17	few	TRBJ2-4	-	CVSAEWSGGTSKNIQYF	TGTGTCAGCGCGGAGTGGTCTGGCGGGACGTCCAAAAACATTCAGTACTTC
TRBV7-9	13	few	TRBJ2-5	-	CASSLSPGETQYF	TGTGCCAGCAGCTTGAGCCCAGGCGAGACCCAGTACTTC
TRBV18	16	-	TRBJ2-1	-	CASSPPGTRNGGEQFF	TGTGCCAGCTCACCGCCCGGGACTCGAAATGGTGGTGAGCAGTTCTTC